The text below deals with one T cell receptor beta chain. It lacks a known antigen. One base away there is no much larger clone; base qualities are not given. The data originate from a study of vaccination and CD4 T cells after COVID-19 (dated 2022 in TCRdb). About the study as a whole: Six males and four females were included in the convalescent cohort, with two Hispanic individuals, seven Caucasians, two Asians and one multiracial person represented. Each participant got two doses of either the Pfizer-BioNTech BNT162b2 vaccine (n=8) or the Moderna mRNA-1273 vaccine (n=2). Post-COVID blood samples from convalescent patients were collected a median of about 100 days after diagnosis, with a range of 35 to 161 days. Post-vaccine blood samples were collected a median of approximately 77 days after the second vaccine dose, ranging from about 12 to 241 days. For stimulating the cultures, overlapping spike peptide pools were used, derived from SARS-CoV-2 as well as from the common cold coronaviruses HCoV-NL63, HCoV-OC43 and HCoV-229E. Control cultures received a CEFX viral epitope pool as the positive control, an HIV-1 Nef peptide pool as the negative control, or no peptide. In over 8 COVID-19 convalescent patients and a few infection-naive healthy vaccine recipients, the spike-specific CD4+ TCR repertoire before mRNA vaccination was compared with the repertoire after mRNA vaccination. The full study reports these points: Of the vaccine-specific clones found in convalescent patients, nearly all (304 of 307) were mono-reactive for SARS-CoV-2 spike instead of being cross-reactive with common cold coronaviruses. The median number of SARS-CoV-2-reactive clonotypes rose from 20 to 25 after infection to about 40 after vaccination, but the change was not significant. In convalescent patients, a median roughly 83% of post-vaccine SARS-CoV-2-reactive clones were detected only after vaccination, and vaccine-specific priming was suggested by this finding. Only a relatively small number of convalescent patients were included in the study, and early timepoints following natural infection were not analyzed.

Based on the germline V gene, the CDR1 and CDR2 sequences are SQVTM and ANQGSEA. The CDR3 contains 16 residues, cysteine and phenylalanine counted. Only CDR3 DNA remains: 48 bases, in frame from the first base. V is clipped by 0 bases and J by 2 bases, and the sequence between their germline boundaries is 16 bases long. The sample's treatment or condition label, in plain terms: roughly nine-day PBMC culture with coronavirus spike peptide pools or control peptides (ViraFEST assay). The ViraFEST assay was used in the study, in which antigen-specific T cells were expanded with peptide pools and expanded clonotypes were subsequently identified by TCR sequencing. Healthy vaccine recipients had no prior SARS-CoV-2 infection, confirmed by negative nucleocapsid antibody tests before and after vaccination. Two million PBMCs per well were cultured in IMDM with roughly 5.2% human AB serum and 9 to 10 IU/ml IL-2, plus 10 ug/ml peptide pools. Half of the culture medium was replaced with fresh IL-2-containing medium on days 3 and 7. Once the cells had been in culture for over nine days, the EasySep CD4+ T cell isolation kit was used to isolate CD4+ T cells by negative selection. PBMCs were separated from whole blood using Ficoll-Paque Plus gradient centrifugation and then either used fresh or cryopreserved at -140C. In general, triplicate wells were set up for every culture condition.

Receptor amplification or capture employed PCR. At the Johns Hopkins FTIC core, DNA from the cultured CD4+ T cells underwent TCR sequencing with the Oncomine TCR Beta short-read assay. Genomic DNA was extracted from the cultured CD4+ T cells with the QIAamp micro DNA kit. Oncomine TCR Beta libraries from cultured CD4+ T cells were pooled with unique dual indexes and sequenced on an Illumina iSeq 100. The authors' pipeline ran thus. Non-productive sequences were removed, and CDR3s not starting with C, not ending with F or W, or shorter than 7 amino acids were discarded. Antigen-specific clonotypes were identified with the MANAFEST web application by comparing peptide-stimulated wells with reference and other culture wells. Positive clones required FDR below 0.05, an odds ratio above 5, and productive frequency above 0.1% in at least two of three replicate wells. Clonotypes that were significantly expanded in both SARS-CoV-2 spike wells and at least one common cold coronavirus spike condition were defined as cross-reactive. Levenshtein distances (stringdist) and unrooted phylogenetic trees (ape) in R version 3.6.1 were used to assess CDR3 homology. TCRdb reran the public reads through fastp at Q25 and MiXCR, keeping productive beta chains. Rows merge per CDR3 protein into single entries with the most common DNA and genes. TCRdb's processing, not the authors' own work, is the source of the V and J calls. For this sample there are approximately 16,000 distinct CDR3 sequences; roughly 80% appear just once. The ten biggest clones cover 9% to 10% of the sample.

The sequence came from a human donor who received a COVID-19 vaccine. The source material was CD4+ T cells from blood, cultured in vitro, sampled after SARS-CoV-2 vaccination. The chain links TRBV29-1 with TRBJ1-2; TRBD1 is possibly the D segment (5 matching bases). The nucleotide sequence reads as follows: TGCAGCGTTGAAGATCGAGGCGGGGGAGAGAACTATGGCTACACCTTC. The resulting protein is CSVEDRGGGENYGYTF.